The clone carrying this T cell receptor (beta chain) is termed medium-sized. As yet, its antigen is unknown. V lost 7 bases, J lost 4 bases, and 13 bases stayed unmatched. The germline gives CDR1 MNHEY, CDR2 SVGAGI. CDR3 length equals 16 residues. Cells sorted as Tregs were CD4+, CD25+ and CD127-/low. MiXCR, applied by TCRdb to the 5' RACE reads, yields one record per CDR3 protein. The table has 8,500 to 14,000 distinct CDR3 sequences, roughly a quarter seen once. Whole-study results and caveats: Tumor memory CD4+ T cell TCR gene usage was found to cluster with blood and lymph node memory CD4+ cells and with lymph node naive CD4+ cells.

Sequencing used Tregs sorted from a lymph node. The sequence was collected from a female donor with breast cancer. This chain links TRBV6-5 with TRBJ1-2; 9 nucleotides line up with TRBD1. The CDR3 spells CASKAGGTGSLYGYTF. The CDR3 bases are TGTGCCAGCAAGGCCGGAGGGACAGGGAGCCTCTATGGCTACACCTTC.